What follows are 26 T cell receptor beta chains derived from one specimen sequenced in a study of blood T cell repertoires in COVID-19 (dated by TCRdb to between 2020 and 2021). Library preparation was by the immunoSEQ multiplex PCR assay. TCRdb stores this immuneACCESS table with in-frame sequences only. Part of the clones is absent; in the studies checked, under half of the shortfall reflects unresolved V genes, and no reason is known for the rest. This sample gives approximately 230,000 clones in total; around 85% of them show up just once. About 9% of the sample is taken by the ten largest. Sequenced sample: peripheral blood. These receptors were collected from an elderly man with acute or convalescent COVID-19.

The chain is built from TRBV9 and TRBJ1-2; 11 bases agree with TRBD1. The CDR3 is 15 residues long. V was clipped by 0 bases and J by 8 bases; unmatched bases: 6. The germline CDR1 and CDR2 sequences are SGDLS and YYNGEE. CDR3 coding DNA: TGTGCCAGCAGCGTAGAGGACAGGGGGCATACGGGCTACACCTTC. Its protein is CASSVEDRGHTGYTF.

The table lists this clone with a count of one. V usage is TRBV3-1 (or the pseudogene TRBV3-2) and J usage is TRBJ1-2; no clear D gene. The CDR3 sequence is 13 residues long. CDR1 LGHDT and CDR2 YNNKEL come from the germline V gene (reference sequence). Trimming took off 3 bases at V and 7 bases at J, with 12 bases between the two ends. In DNA, the CDR3 is TGTGCCAGCAGCCAGGCTGGACTGCGTGGCTACACCTTC. Its translation: CASSQAGLRGYTF.

This clone was seen only once. The sample contains more than one DNA sequence encoding this CDR3. The gene calls are TRBV2 and TRBJ1-2, with 8 bases matching TRBD1. This CDR3 has 13 amino acids. The germline gives CDR1 SNHLY, CDR2 FYNNEI. The V gene end was trimmed by 6 bases and the J gene end by 3 bases; junction bases not matched to a gene: 3. CDR3 in amino acids: CASSQQGDYGYTF. CDR3 in DNA: TGTGCCAGCAGCCAACAGGGGGACTATGGCTACACCTTC.

The chain combines TRBV5-1 with TRBJ2-7; 7 bases map to TRBD2. The CDR3 is made up of 15 amino acids. V was pared by 4 bases and J by 2 bases, with 9 bases of the junction left unmatched. Germline V gene data show CDR1 as SGHRS and CDR2 as YFSETQ. The CDR3 region has the DNA TGCGCCAGCAGCCCAAGCGCGGGAGAGACCTACGAGCAGTACTTC. It is translated as CASSPSAGETYEQYF. Looking up the rest from reference TRBV5-1 and TRBJ2-7 gives the full variable domain: KAGVTQTPRYLIKTRGQQVTLSCSPISGHRSVSWYQQTPGQGLQFLFEYFSETQRNKGNFPGRFSGRQFSNSRSEMNVSTLELGDSALYLCASSPSAGETYEQYFGPGTRLTVT.

This clone has just a few counts. For the CDR3, the DNA is TGTGCCAGCAGCCGCAGGGGGGTAGGTCAGCCCCAGCATTTT. It translates to CASSRRGVGQPQHF. J is TRBJ1-5 and V is TRBV5-8, with TRBD1 identical over 7 bases. The germline V gene has CDR1 SGHTS and CDR2 YDEGEE. J was trimmed by 6 bases and V by 4 bases; bases with no gene match: 7. The CDR3 is made up of 14 amino acids.

This clone showed up just a few times. V gene TRBV5-5 combines with J gene TRBJ2-7; 10 bases fit TRBD2. The CDR3 runs to 13 residues. The V gene's germline CDR1 is SGHKS and CDR2 YYEKEE (reference sequence). The ends lost 0 bases at V and 12 bases at J; junction bases unmatched: 6. The CDR3 DNA reads TGTGCCAGCAGCTTGGGCTATAGCGGGGGGTCGTACTTC. Its translation: CASSLGYSGGSYF.

The chain uses TRBV5-1 and TRBJ2-1, with 9 bases fitting TRBD2. V was clipped by 0 bases and J by 6 bases; unmatched bases: 7. CDR3 size: 16 residues. Germline V gives CDR1 SGHRS, CDR2 YFSETQ. As DNA, the CDR3 is TGCGCCAGCAGCTTGGCCCTAGCGGGGAAATCCAATGAGCAGTTCTTC. Translated, it gives CASSLALAGKSNEQFF.

This clone came up a few times. The genes are TRBV28 and TRBJ2-1; the match to TRBD2 covers 9 bases. The CDR3 extends over 20 amino acids. Unmatched junction bases numbered 15, after V lost 3 bases and J lost 0 bases. The germline V gene encodes CDR1 MDHEN and CDR2 SYDVKM. The chain's CDR3 is CASSFSPRAGGRISYNEQFF. DNA of the CDR3: TGTGCCAGCAGTTTCTCCCCGCGCGCGGGGGGGAGAATCTCCTACAATGAGCAGTTCTTC.

This clone occurred a few times. The rearrangement joins TRBV7-9 to TRBJ1-1, with D tentatively TRBD1 (6 bases). V dropped 5 bases and J dropped 4 bases, with 20 bases sitting between them. CDR1 is SEHNR, CDR2 FQNEAQ, per germline (reference sequence). The CDR3 spans 16 residues. The CDR3 here is CASSQAGGRASTEAFF. The CDR3 nucleotides read TGTGCCAGCAGCCAAGCGGGGGGCCGGGCGAGCACTGAAGCTTTCTTT. Together with reference TRBV7-9 and TRBJ1-1, the CDR3 gives the full variable domain: DTGVSQNPRHKITKRGQNVTFRCDPISEHNRLYWYRQTLGQGPEFLTYFQNEAQLEKSRLLSDRFSAERPKGSFSTLEIQRTEQGDSAMYLCASSQAGGRASTEAFFGQGTRLTVV.

This clone was seen a handful of times. The chain carries TRBV18 and TRBJ1-2, with a weak D call TRBD1 (5 bases). From germline, CDR1 is KGHSH and CDR2 LQKENI. The CDR3 covers 14 residues. V dropped 6 bases and J dropped 0 bases, with 11 bases sitting between them. Here the CDR3 DNA reads TGTGCCAGCTCGAGCCGACAGCCTAACTATGGCTACACCTTC. This translates into CASSSRQPNYGYTF.

The chain employs TRBV28 and TRBJ2-7; 10 bases line up with TRBD2. The trim removed 4 bases at V and 0 bases at J, leaving 6 bases unmatched. CDR3 length: 16 amino acids. In germline, CDR1 is MDHEN, CDR2 SYDVKM. The DNA of the CDR3 is TGTGCCAGCAGTTCTAGCGGGAGAAGGAGCTCCTACGAGCAGTACTTC. It is translated as CASSSSGRRSSYEQYF.

This chain connects TRBV5-1 to TRBJ1-5, with a possible D match to TRBD1 (5 bases). Trimming left V 7 bases short and J 4 bases short, with 15 bases between. There are 14 residues in the CDR3. Per the germline V gene, CDR1 is SGHRS and CDR2 is YFSETQ. CDR3 sequence reads: CASSQGGGNQPQHF. The CDR3 bases are TGCGCCAGCTCCCAGGGCGGGGGGAATCAGCCCCAGCATTTT.

The chain couples TRBV5-4 to TRBJ2-6; D is unresolved. V dropped 3 bases and J dropped 0 bases, with 4 bases sitting between them. Germline V gene lookup returns CDR1 SGHNT and CDR2 YYREEE (reference sequence). CDR3 length: 14 residues. The CDR3 coding sequence is TGTGCCAGCAGCTCGTTCTCTGGGGCCAACGTCCTGACTTTC. Encoded protein: CASSSFSGANVLTF.

The chain is built from TRBV6-5 and TRBJ1-5; 10 positions match TRBD1. V was pared by 6 bases and J by 7 bases, with 9 bases of the junction left unmatched. The CDR3 contains 15 residues. Germline V gives CDR1 MNHEY, CDR2 SVGAGI. In DNA form, the CDR3 reads TGTGCCAGCAGAGTGGGACAGGGGTTTGAACAGCCCCAGCATTTT. The encoded protein is CASRVGQGFEQPQHF.

V usage is TRBV9 and J usage is TRBJ2-1, with unresolved D. This CDR3 region has 13 residues. CDR1 and CDR2 from the germline V gene are SGDLS and YYNGEE. Trimming cost V 4 bases and J 7 bases, with 12 bases left between them. CDR3 nucleotide sequence: TGTGCCAGCAGCCCCCTCCCCGGTAATGAGCAGTTCTTC. It specifies CASSPLPGNEQFF.

The chain employs TRBV24-1 and TRBJ2-3; D perhaps matches TRBD1 (6 bases). Trimming took 5 bases from V and 4 from J, leaving 9 bases between them. The CDR3 spans 13 residues. CDR1 and CDR2 from the germline V gene are KGHDR and SFDVKD. CDR3 amino acids: CATSGHRADTQYF. For the CDR3, the DNA is TGTGCCACCAGTGGTCACAGGGCAGATACGCAGTATTTT.

This chain connects TRBV2 to TRBJ2-7, with a weak D call TRBD2 (6 bases). CDR3 length: 12 amino acids. CDR1 SNHLY and CDR2 FYNNEI come from the germline V gene. The ends were cut back, 6 bases at V and 4 bases at J, with 10 bases in the middle. The CDR3 here is CASSPSGYEQYF. The CDR3 bases are TGTGCCAGCAGCCCAAGCGGGTACGAGCAGTACTTC.

The chain uses TRBV2 and TRBJ2-4; D is uncertain. The V gene's germline CDR1 is SNHLY and CDR2 FYNNEI. Trimming stripped 1 base from V and 0 bases from J, with 16 bases between. The CDR3 has 18 residues. CDR3 protein: CASSEGVWADQAKNIQYF. As DNA, the CDR3 is TGTGCCAGCAGTGAAGGAGTATGGGCTGACCAAGCCAAAAACATTCAGTACTTC.

The genes are TRBV5-6 and TRBJ1-2; TRBD1 is a possible D gene (5 bases). The CDR3 loop spans 14 amino acids. Between the trimmed V and J ends, which lost 5 bases and 4 bases, there was a span of 15 bases. Germline V gene data show CDR1 as SGHDT and CDR2 as YYEEEE. DNA of the CDR3: TGTGCCAGCAGAAGTACAGGAGGGAGCTATGGCTACACCTTC. Its protein is CASRSTGGSYGYTF. The full variable domain, in which reference TRBV5-6 and TRBJ1-2 provide the parts outside the CDR3, is DAGVTQSPTHLIKTRGQQVTLRCSPKSGHDTVSWYQQALGQGPQFIFQYYEEEERQRGNFPDRFSGHQFPNYSSELNVNALLLGDSALYLCASRSTGGSYGYTFGSGTRLTVV.

J is TRBJ2-2 and V is TRBV7-2, with D maybe TRBD1 (5 bases). This CDR3 has 14 amino acids. V shed 1 base and J shed 6 bases, with 9 bases lying between them. CDR1 and CDR2 from the germline V gene are SGHTA and FQGNSA. CDR3 bases: TGTGCCAGCAGCTTAGGGTGGGGCGCCGGGGAGCTGTTTTTT. Protein sequence: CASSLGWGAGELFF. The full variable domain, completed using reference TRBV7-2 and TRBJ2-2, is GAGVSQSPSNKVTEKGKDVELRCDPISGHTALYWYRQSLGQGLEFLIYFQGNSAPDKSGLPSDRFSAERTGGSVSTLTIQRTQQEDSAVYLCASSLGWGAGELFFGEGSRLTVL.

The rearrangement uses TRBV19 and TRBJ2-2; 11 nucleotides match TRBD2. Looked up from germline, CDR1 is LNHDA and CDR2 is SQIVND (reference sequence). This CDR3 region has 18 residues. V lost 8 bases and J lost 0; bases outside the gene matches: 11. CDR3 protein: CASYRSIAGGPNTGELFF. The CDR3, as DNA: TGTGCCAGTTATCGTTCGATAGCGGGAGGGCCGAACACCGGGGAGCTGTTTTTT.

Comments on this clone: One end of the junction varies from germline; a read error may be responsible. This rearrangement joins TRBV7-3 to TRBJ2-1; D is perhaps TRBD2 (6 bases). Germline assignment: CDR1 SGHTA and CDR2 FQGTGA. The CDR3 length is 13 residues. The CDR3 nucleotides read TGTGCCAGCAGCCGTCAGCCGGGACTCCGGTGGATCTTC. Residues: CASSRQPGLRWIF.

This clone showed up just once. V usage is TRBV3-1 (or the pseudogene TRBV3-2) and J usage is TRBJ1-5, with D tentatively TRBD1 (6 bases). The ends were cut back, 2 bases at V and 0 bases at J, with 11 bases in the middle. This CDR3 has 16 residues. Germline V gene lookup returns CDR1 LGHDT and CDR2 YNNKEL (reference sequence). CDR3 protein: CASSQSGTFSNQPQHF. The CDR3 coding sequence is TGTGCCAGCAGCCAAAGCGGGACATTTAGCAATCAGCCCCAGCATTTT.

The chain is built from TRBV12-3 or TRBV12-4 and TRBJ1-6; D is uncertain. The CDR3 sequence is 13 residues long. Trimming shortened V by 1 base and J by 10 bases, and 8 bases separated the two germline ends. The CDR3 DNA reads TGTGCCAGCAGTTTAGTTGGAGTCTCACCCCTCCACTTT. Its translation: CASSLVGVSPLHF.

The chain has TRBV29-1 and TRBJ2-3; 14 positions match TRBD2. This CDR3 contains 17 residues. The V gene end was trimmed by 6 bases and the J gene end by 3 bases; junction bases not matched to a gene: 11. The germline V gene encodes CDR1 SQVTM and CDR2 ANQGSEA. The DNA of the CDR3 is TGCAGCGTCCAGGGACTAGCGGGAGAAGGTGCGACAGATACGCAGTATTTT. It translates to CSVQGLAGEGATDTQYF.

V usage is TRBV18 and J usage is TRBJ2-1, with D uncertain. CDR3 length: 14 amino acids. Germline V CDR1 and CDR2: KGHSH, LQKENI. V shed 0 bases and J shed 4 bases, with 7 bases lying between them. In DNA, the CDR3 is TGTGCCAGCTCACCACCGACACCTTACAATGAGCAGTTCTTC. Protein product: CASSPPTPYNEQFF.